These 5 T cell receptor beta chains share one sample of origin, sequenced in a study of identical twins. Each CDR3 protein is one row after TCRdb ran MiXCR on the 5' RACE reads. The repertoire holds approximately 1.8 million distinct CDR3 sequences, with more than 30% as singletons. Sequenced sample: cord blood. These receptors were taken from a newborn girl in good health.

This clonotype was counted ten times or more. The chain carries TRBV20-1 and TRBJ2-5; 10 bases map to TRBD1. The CDR3 length is 13 residues. V lost 0 bases and J lost 11; bases outside the gene matches: 6. Germline V gene sequence: CDR1 DFQATT, CDR2 SNEGSKA (reference sequence). The CDR3 nucleotides read TGCAGTGCTAGAGAGGGGACAGGGGAAGAGCAGTACTTC. Protein product: CSAREGTGEEQYF.

This sequence joins TRBV5-1 and TRBJ2-3; unclear D gene. The V and J ends lost 1 base and 2 bases respectively, with 17 bases between them. Germline lookup yields CDR1 SGHRS and CDR2 YFSETQ. This CDR3 is 17 amino acids long. The CDR3 here is CASSLSGIGPFTDTQYF. The CDR3 coding sequence is TGCGCCAGCAGCTTGTCGGGCATCGGACCCTTCACAGATACGCAGTATTTT.

Ten or more counts support this clonotype. The chain uses TRBV29-1 and TRBJ2-5; 8 bases are a match to TRBD2. This CDR3 comprises 13 residues. Per germline, CDR1 SQVTM and CDR2 ANQGSEA. The junction had 4 bases not matched to a gene; V was cut back by 3 bases and J by 4 bases. Here the CDR3 reads CSVDGGAGETQYF. The DNA for the CDR3 is TGCAGCGTTGACGGGGGGGCCGGAGAGACCCAGTACTTC.

This clonotype was seen a handful of times. The chain joins TRBV20-1 to TRBJ2-1; D is undetermined. The CDR3 contains 14 residues. Germline V CDR1 and CDR2: DFQATT, SNEGSKA (reference sequence). Trimming took off 4 bases at V and 6 bases at J, with 16 bases between the two ends. CDR3 bases: TGCAGTGCTATCAGGCCCGTAGGTACCAATGAGCAGTTCTTC. It codes for CSAIRPVGTNEQFF.

This clonotype was detected only a few times. This rearrangement joins TRBV10-3 to TRBJ2-5; TRBD1 is a possible D gene (5 bases). The end of the DNA is better explained by TRBJ2-7, so the J call may be wrong. The germline V gene has CDR1 ENHRY and CDR2 SYGVKD. This CDR3 has 14 residues. CDR3 sequence: CAISESSQGGEQYF. The CDR3 DNA sequence: TGTGCCATCAGTGAGTCGAGTCAGGGCGGCGAGCAGTACTTC.